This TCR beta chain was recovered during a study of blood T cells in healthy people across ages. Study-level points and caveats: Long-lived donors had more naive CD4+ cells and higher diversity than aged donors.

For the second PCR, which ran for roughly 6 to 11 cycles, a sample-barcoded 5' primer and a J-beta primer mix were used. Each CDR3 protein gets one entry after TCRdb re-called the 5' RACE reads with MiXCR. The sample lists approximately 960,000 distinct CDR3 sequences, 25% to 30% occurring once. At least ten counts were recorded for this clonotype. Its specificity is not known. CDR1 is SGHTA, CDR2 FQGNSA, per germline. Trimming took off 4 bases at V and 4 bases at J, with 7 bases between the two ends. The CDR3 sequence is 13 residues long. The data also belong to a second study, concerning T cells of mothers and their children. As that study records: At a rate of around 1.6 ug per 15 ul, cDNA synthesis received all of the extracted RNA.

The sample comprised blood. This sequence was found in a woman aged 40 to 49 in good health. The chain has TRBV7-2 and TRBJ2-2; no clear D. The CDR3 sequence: CASSSYSTGELFF. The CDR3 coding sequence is TGTGCCAGCAGCTCCTACAGCACCGGGGAGCTGTTTTTT.